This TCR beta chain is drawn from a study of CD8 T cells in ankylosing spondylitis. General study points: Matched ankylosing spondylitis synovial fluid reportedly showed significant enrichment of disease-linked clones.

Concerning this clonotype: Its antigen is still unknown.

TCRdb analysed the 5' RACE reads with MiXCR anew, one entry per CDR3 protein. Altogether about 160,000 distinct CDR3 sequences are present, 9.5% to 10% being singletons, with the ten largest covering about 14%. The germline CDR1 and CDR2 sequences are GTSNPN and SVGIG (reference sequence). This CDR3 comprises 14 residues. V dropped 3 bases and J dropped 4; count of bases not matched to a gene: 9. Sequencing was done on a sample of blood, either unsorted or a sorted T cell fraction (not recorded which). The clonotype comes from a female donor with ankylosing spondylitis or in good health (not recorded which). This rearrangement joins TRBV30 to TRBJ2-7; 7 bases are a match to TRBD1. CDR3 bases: TGTGCCTGGAGGGAACAGGGGCTGGGTTACGAGCAGTACTTC. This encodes CAWREQGLGYEQYF. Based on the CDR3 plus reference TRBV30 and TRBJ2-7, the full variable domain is SQTIHQWPATLVQPVGSPLSLECTVEGTSNPNLYWYRQAAGRGLQLLFYSVGIGQISSEVPQNLSASRPQDRQFILSSKKLLLSDSGFYLCAWREQGLGYEQYFGPGTRLTVT.